The rows below give T cell receptor beta chains drawn from one sample of a study of cytomegalovirus exposure and HLA in healthy donors. Method: immunoSEQ multiplex PCR; TCRdb's copy keeps in-frame clones and lacks some. The repertoire holds fewer than 150,000 clones, 70% to 80% seen once, with approximately 5.1% in the top ten. The sequencing sample was made of PBMCs. These TCRs come from a male donor in good health and CMV-seronegative. Both conserved end residues are part of each CDR3. Fields, in order: V gene, CDR3 length, CDR3 protein.

TRBV11-2 14 CASSLRRTEREQFF
TRBV30 16 CAWSGYSQANTGELFF
TRBV7-2 17 CASSLTPTQAHNEKLFF
TRBV5-4 13 CASSLTISKTQYF
TRBV5-1 14 CASGLGTGGDEQYF
TRBV19 16 CASSSGTGISNQPQHF
TRBV14 14 CASSQTWTGGGYTF
TRBV27 15 CASSLTRDSPYGYTF
TRBV6-5 13 CASKGNRQETQYF
TRBV11-2 15 CASSARQGVDSPLHF
TRBV6-1 13 CASSEARGYEQYF
TRBV5-1 14 CASRRDIQGEKLFF
TRBV7-2 15 CASSLTPGPNNEQFF
TRBV6-1 12 CASSATNNEQFF
TRBV5-1 14 CASSRRDRGETQYF
TRBV29-1 13 CSVESRVGNTIYF
TRBV5-1 15 CASSPDGQLNTEAFF
TRBV11-2 15 CASSFLGTGTEKLFF
TRBV19 14 CASEVVASNQPQHF
TRBV4-2 15 CASSPLGGSNEKLFF
TRBV5-1 14 CASSFGGGVKEQYF
TRBV28 20 CASSLLFLVGREGPTGELFF
TRBV7-9 12 CASSFGGGTQYF
TRBV6-5 13 CASRGYAYNEQFF
TRBV19 13 CASSQGEDQPQHF
TRBV4-3 15 CASSQASGSSYEQYF
TRBV7-9 15 CASSQGQGISYEQYF
TRBV7-3 13 CASSFREGETQYF
TRBV4-2 14 CASSQVKLDSPLHF
TRBV7-9 17 CASSPPPGTGPNYEQYF
TRBV4-2 15 CASSQSSGQVYGYTF
TRBV30 14 CVSPAGWGQGGAFF
TRBV30 15 CAWSVGQGWEGELFF
TRBV7-6 14 CASRSGQGDEKLFF
TRBV29-1 12 CSAGTGNSEQFF
TRBV4-2 15 CASSASRGSQETQYF
TRBV19 14 CASSIDRDYQPQHF
TRBV2 11 CASIQNTEAFF
TRBV30 17 CAWSTVRVAGRKTEAFF
TRBV6-6 16 CASSLDRGAGANVLTF
TRBV7-9 13 CASSLAGGDTQYF
TRBV29-1 15 CSVPKGGTGSYEQYF
TRBV4-3 16 CASSQDRFGGANVLTF
TRBV7-9 15 CASSFSDRVYNEQFF